This T cell receptor (beta chain) stems from a study of breast tumors, draining lymph nodes, adjacent tissues. Study-level points and caveats: Tumors had less TCR diversity than lymph nodes, more than nontumor tissue. That most tumor T cells come from lymph nodes remained unproven.

Samples came from axillary lymph nodes draining the breast cancer. TCRdb used MiXCR to reprocess the multiplex PCR reads, holding one entry per CDR3 protein. The repertoire includes around 140,000 distinct CDR3 sequences, about 31% of them detected once, and roughly 2.2% sits in the top ten. This clonotype appeared many times. Its antigen remains unknown. At one of its ends the junction is not consistent with the germline gene, which may arise from a read error. This CDR3 is 13 amino acids long. The germline gives CDR1 DFQATT, CDR2 SNEGSKA (reference sequence). This TCR came from a female donor with breast cancer. Some clones in this sample may be carry-over from other donors' samples. The material sequenced was axillary lymph node tissue. This chain connects TRBV20-1 to TRBJ1-6; tentatively, D is TRBD1 (5 bases). The chain's CDR3 is CSARGRVDSPPHF. The CDR3, as DNA: TGCAGTGCTAGAGGCAGGGTCGATTCACCCCCCCACTTT.